This is a list of T cell receptor beta chains from one sample in a study of OX40 agonist ivuxolimab in advanced cancers. Libraries were prepared by immunoSEQ multiplex PCR; TCRdb keeps only in-frame clonotypes and omits some of them. Altogether tens of thousands of clones are present, around four fifths being singletons, with the ten largest covering roughly 3.5%. The source material was CD4+ or CD8+ T cells sorted from blood, sampled in a trial of the OX40 agonist ivuxolimab. The receptors were sampled from an adult with an advanced solid tumor such as melanoma, head and neck, liver or kidney cancer. Each CDR3 is given with its conserved first and last residue. The D gene is left open where the match is weak. Size is stated for part of the rows, as once, few or many counts, or as a class when the clone is expanded.

clone_size,j_call,v_call,d_call,cdr3_nt,cdr3_aa
few,TRBJ1-4,TRBV28,.,TGTGCTATTAGCAGGGAGGGAAATGAAAAACTGTTTTTT,CAISREGNEKLFF
.,TRBJ2-3,TRBV30,.,TGTGCCTCTCATAAAAAGGGAGGCAATTCTGATACGCAGTATTTT,CASHKKGGNSDTQYF
.,TRBJ2-1,TRBV28,TRBD2,TGTGCCAGCAGTTTATCAACTAGCGGGTTCTACAATGAGCAGTTCTTC,CASSLSTSGFYNEQFF
.,TRBJ2-1,TRBV2,.,TGTGCCAGCAGTGGGGCCCGGGAAGTGAATGAGCAGTTCTTC,CASSGAREVNEQFF
.,TRBJ2-7,TRBV5-5,TRBD1,TGTGCCAGCACCTTCGGGGACAGGGGGTACGAGCAGTACTTC,CASTFGDRGYEQYF
.,TRBJ2-7,TRBV20-1,.,TGCAGTGCTAGCGCGTCGGCTGGGCAGTACTTC,CSASASAGQYF
.,TRBJ1-3,TRBV19,TRBD1,TGTGCCAGTAGAGGGGGCGGAAACACCATATATTTT,CASRGGGNTIYF
few,TRBJ1-4,TRBV20-1,.,TGCAGTGCTTATGGTGAAAAACTGTTTTTT,CSAYGEKLFF
.,TRBJ2-7,TRBV15,.,TGTGCCACCAGCATGGACAGAAGGGGTAACTACGAGCAGTACTTC,CATSMDRRGNYEQYF
.,TRBJ2-7,TRBV9,.,TGTGCCAGCAGCGTAGATGGGACCTCGTACGAGCAGTACTTC,CASSVDGTSYEQYF
.,TRBJ2-7,TRBV6-5,.,TGTGCCAGCAGTTACTCGAGGGGGAACGAGCAGTACTTC,CASSYSRGNEQYF
.,TRBJ2-3,TRBV7-9,TRBD2,TGTGCCAGCAGCCCGAGCGGGAGAGGCACAGATACGCAGTATTTT,CASSPSGRGTDTQYF
few,TRBJ1-2,TRBV27,TRBD1,TGTGCCAGCAGGGGGACAGGTCGGTATGGCTACACCTTC,CASRGTGRYGYTF
once,TRBJ2-3,TRBV7-6,.,TGTGCCAGCAGCTCCAGCAGGGGACACGGCACAGATACGCAGTATTTT,CASSSSRGHGTDTQYF
.,TRBJ2-7,TRBV28,.,TGTGCCAGCAGCTCCAGCTCCTACGAGCAGTACTTC,CASSSSSYEQYF
.,TRBJ1-2,TRBV5-6,.,TGTGCCAGCAGCCCCACTGCGACTAACTATGGCTACACCTTC,CASSPTATNYGYTF
once,TRBJ2-2,TRBV27,TRBD2,TGTGCCAGCAATCCTGGGACTAGCGGGTGGGTCGGGGAGCTGTTTTTT,CASNPGTSGWVGELFF
.,TRBJ2-5,TRBV6-6,.,TGTGCCAGCAGCAGGGAAGAGACCCAGTACTTC,CASSREETQYF
.,TRBJ2-2,TRBV28,.,TGTGCCAGCAGTTTAAGACATTTGGACGGGGAGCTGTTTTTT,CASSLRHLDGELFF
.,TRBJ2-3,TRBV27,.,TGTGCCAGCAGTCCACAGGTCCCGGTCGCCACAGATACGCAGTATTTT,CASSPQVPVATDTQYF
.,TRBJ1-1,TRBV6-5,.,TGTGCCAGCAGTTACTCGCGGCAGATGAACACTGAAGCTTTCTTT,CASSYSRQMNTEAFF
.,TRBJ2-7,TRBV5-1,.,TGCGCCAGCAGCTTGGCTGGTACCAAGCAGTACTTC,CASSLAGTKQYF
.,TRBJ1-2,TRBV7-2,.,TGTGCCAGCAGCCAAGGAACGGGCTATGGCTACACCTTC,CASSQGTGYGYTF
once,TRBJ2-5,TRBV9,TRBD2,TGTGCCAGCAGCGTAAACTTCGAGACTAGCGGGAGTGAAGAGACCCAGTACTTC,CASSVNFETSGSEETQYF
.,TRBJ2-7,TRBV7-9,.,TGTGCCAGCAGCTTAGCGTCCCCCACTGGTTGGTACTTC,CASSLASPTGWYF
.,TRBJ2-7,TRBV11-2,.,TGTGCCAGCAGCTTAGATCTAGGGGTTTCAGGCTCCTACGAGCAGTACTTC,CASSLDLGVSGSYEQYF
few,TRBJ2-2,TRBV30,.,TGTGCCTGGAGTAGGTTGCAAACCGGGGAGCTGTTTTTT,CAWSRLQTGELFF
.,TRBJ2-2,TRBV2,TRBD1,TGTGCCAGCCTTGCCGGGACAGGCCTTCGAGGGGAGCTGTTTTTT,CASLAGTGLRGELFF